Described below is a single T cell receptor beta chain sequence and its context. Seattle patients were enrolled while actively infected and followed longitudinally. Under the authors' procedure: Reference gene primer amplification gave nucleated cell count estimates. Method: immunoSEQ multiplex PCR; TCRdb's copy keeps in-frame clones and lacks some. Clone size and V and J calls were adopted from that table, with D and trimming inferred from the DNA. The table records a few hundred thousand clones, 75% to 90% of them present only once. This record belongs to a study of blood T cell repertoires in COVID-19. Sequencing was carried out using peripheral blood. The TCR originated in a woman aged 55-69 years with COVID-19, enrolled during active disease.

CDR3 loop: CATSRDGAGAPTNEKLFF. CDR3 DNA: TGTGCCACCAGCAGAGATGGGGCAGGAGCCCCGACTAATGAAAAACTGTTTTTT. The chain links TRBV15 to TRBJ1-4, with a weak D call TRBD1 (5 bases). The CDR3 is 18 residues long. V lost 0 bases, J lost 2 bases, and 16 bases lay in between. Germline V gene sequence: CDR1 LNHNV, CDR2 YYDKDF (reference sequence).